The sequence of this TCR beta chain was determined in a study of T cells in Graves' hyperthyroidism and ophthalmopathy. Amplified TCR beta CDR3 regions came from RNA transcripts. With the HTBI primer set, the TCR CDR3 went through a first round of RT-PCR. Each CDR3 protein gets one entry after TCRdb re-called the multiplex PCR reads with MiXCR. The sample shows a few hundred thousand distinct CDR3 sequences, under 15% of them seen only once. Per the germline V gene, CDR1 is LNHDA and CDR2 is SQIVND (reference sequence). The CDR3 covers 14 residues. V was trimmed by 5 bases and J by 2 bases, leaving 12 bases between them.

The chain uses TRBV19 and TRBJ1-1, with D perhaps matching TRBD1 (5 bases). Source material: blood. This TCR was recovered from a woman aged 25 to 39 with Graves' hyperthyroidism. The CDR3 sequence: CASSHPGANTEAFF. CDR3 coding DNA: TGTGCCAGTAGTCATCCCGGGGCCAACACTGAAGCTTTCTTT. The entire variable domain, with the rest obtained from reference TRBV19 and TRBJ1-1, is as follows: DGGITQSPKYLFRKEGQNVTLSCEQNLNHDAMYWYRQDPGQGLRLIYYSQIVNDFQKGDIAEGYSVSREKKESFPLTVTSAQKNPTAFYLCASSHPGANTEAFFGQGTRLTVV.